A selection of T cell receptor beta chains follows, all from one sample in a study of read filtering for tumor transcriptome and immune sequencing. In TCRdb, the reads were re-called with MiXCR into one record per CDR3 protein. The sample has about 62,000 distinct CDR3 sequences, roughly a fifth seen once. The sequencing input was a population of CD138-negative cells sorted from bone marrow. These receptors originate from a donor aged 40 or over with multiple myeloma. Both conserved end residues are trimmed from each CDR3. The order of the fields is J gene, V gene, CDR3 protein.

>TRBJ1-5|TRBV6-1
ASSDREGRRQPQH
>TRBJ2-1|TRBV19
ASSISGPMTEEQF
>TRBJ1-5|TRBV19
ASSIFSSENQPQH
>TRBJ2-7|TRBV19
ASSAAGPSYEQY
>TRBJ1-2|TRBV2
ASSEGSYGYT
>TRBJ1-1|TRBV29-1
SANRGASNTEAF
>TRBJ2-1|TRBV20-1
SAREKSGRAYNEQF
>TRBJ2-7|TRBV28
ASSFEQAYEQY
>TRBJ1-1|TRBV29-1
SVRRDRVNPEAF
>TRBJ1-3|TRBV28
ASNPSTSGNTIY
>TRBJ1-2|TRBV14
ASSNSASVYGYT
>TRBJ1-5|TRBV3-1
ASSQAGTGRNQPQH
>TRBJ2-2|TRBV28
ASRPDRSTRDTGELF
>TRBJ2-3|TRBV5-1
ASRQEGVGTDTQY
>TRBJ2-7|TRBV7-2
ASSGNTGPSYEQY
>TRBJ2-3|TRBV20-1
SARGVLVGSSDTQY
>TRBJ2-4|TRBV2
ASGRSASGNIQY
>TRBJ1-4|TRBV28
ASGKGSRNEELF
>TRBJ2-1|TRBV10-3
AISEFTGPNNEQF
>TRBJ2-7|TRBV3-1
ASSQVGGRAEIEQY
>TRBJ2-6|TRBV12-3/TRBV12-4
ASSSPGQAFPGANVLT
>TRBJ2-1|TRBV20-1
SARDPSWGGRSEGSGYEQF
>TRBJ2-2|TRBV13
ASSWGTNTGELF
>TRBJ2-1|TRBV12-3/TRBV12-4
AGSTSGGAGEQS
>TRBJ2-1|TRBV15
ATSGTSGGQDNEQF